This entry is about one T cell receptor (beta chain). The sample is drawn from a study of identical twins. The V end lost 3 bases, the J end lost 6 bases, and 13 bases lay between the germline ends. The CDR3 runs 13 residues. CDR1 is DFQATT, CDR2 SNEGSKA, per germline (reference sequence). A single record per CDR3 protein comes from TCRdb applying MiXCR to the 5' RACE reads. The data hold hundreds of thousands of distinct CDR3 sequences, with about 18% observed a single time. These data were also filed under a second study, of T cells expressing NK-cell markers. This second study notes: It was from sorted CD3+CD56+NKG2C+, CD3+CD56+NKG2C- and CD3+CD56-NKG2C+ T cells that TCR beta repertoires came. Six or seven donors had dominant NKG2C+ clonotypes that comprised about 1.0-7.5% of their CD8+ T cells. These clonotypes also led the CD3+CD56-NKG2C+ fraction in a handful of donors.

The sequenced material came from PBMCs. The sequence derives from a woman younger than 35 in good health. The V and J genes are TRBV20-1 and TRBJ2-3; D not certain. CDR3 nucleotide sequence: TGCAGTGCTAGGGTCCCGCCGATGGATACGCAGTATTTT. Its translation is CSARVPPMDTQYF.